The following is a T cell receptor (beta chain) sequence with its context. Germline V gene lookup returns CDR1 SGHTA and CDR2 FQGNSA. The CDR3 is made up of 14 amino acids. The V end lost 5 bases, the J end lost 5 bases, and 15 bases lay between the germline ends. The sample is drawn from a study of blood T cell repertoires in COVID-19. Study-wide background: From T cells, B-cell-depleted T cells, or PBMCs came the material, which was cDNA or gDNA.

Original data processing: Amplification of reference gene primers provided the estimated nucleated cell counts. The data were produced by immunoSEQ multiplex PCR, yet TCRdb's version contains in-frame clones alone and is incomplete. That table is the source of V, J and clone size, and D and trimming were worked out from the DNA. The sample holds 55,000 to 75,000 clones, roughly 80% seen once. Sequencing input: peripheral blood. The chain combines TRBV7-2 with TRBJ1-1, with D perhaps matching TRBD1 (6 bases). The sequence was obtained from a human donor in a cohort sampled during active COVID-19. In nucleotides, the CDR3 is TGTGCCAGCAGCCTCCACAGGGTGGGGACTGAAGCTTTCTTT. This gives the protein CASSLHRVGTEAFF.